Included here is one T cell receptor (beta chain) sequence, with context. The CDR3 sequence is 20 residues long. V gave up 2 bases and J gave up 5 bases; unmatched junction bases: 17. Germline V lookup: CDR1 MNHEY, CDR2 SVGEGT. Per the original data handling: Counts of nucleated cells, estimated from reference gene primer amplification, were obtained. Only in-frame clones appear in the TCRdb table, and some are missing; sequencing was by immunoSEQ multiplex PCR. The D gene and trimming were derived from the DNA, and the V and J assignments and clone size from that table. The sample contains around 300,000 clones, around 90% of which appear only once. These data are taken from a study of blood T cell repertoires in COVID-19. Study as a whole: PBMCs, B-cell-depleted T cells, or T cells were the source of the cDNA or gDNA that made up the material.

Seattle's cohort entered during active infection and was followed longitudinally. The sequenced material came from peripheral blood. The rearrangement links TRBV6-2 or TRBV6-3 to TRBJ2-5, with 13 bases that match TRBD2. This TCR came from a woman in her 40s with COVID-19, enrolled during active disease. CDR3 coding DNA: TGTGCCAGCAGTTACCCGACTCGGACTAGCGGGAGATTCAGTCGGGAGACCCAGTACTTC. Translated, it gives CASSYPTRTSGRFSRETQYF.